The clone carrying this TCR beta chain was observed a handful of times. The antigen remains undetermined. Incorporated into the TCR beta cDNA libraries were unique molecular identifiers, which served to reduce PCR and sequencing biases. TCRdb re-called the PCR reads through MiXCR, storing one row per CDR3 protein. The sample holds roughly 620,000 distinct CDR3 sequences; roughly 47% are singletons and the top ten take about 1.8%. These data come from a study of post-analysis software for immune sequencing data. As for the study in general: Patients with relapsing-remitting, secondary progressive and progressive-relapsing multiple sclerosis courses were all represented. Study observations and caveats: Significantly lower normalized Chao1 diversity was seen in multiple sclerosis patients than in controls. Pronounced co-clustering by F measure was evident among identically batched samples.

Sequencing was done on a sample of blood. This sequence was found in a girl aged 5-17 years with multiple sclerosis.

In nucleotides, the CDR3 is TGCGCCAGCAGCTTGGCCGCTAGCGGGCGTGGCACAGATACGCAGTATTTT. Protein sequence: CASSLAASGRGTDTQYF. The chain uses TRBV5-1 and TRBJ2-3; TRBD2 matches 8 bases. This CDR3 is 17 amino acids long. Germline assignment: CDR1 SGHRS and CDR2 YFSETQ. The ends lost 0 bases at V and 1 base at J; junction bases unmatched: 7.